Each of the 5 T cell receptor beta chains below was sequenced from the same sample in a study of hypomethylating agent response in myelodysplastic syndrome. Repertoires were generated with immunoSEQ multiplex PCR, while TCRdb's copy carries only in-frame clones and drops some. The sample records over 3,000 clones, around 80% being singletons. Sequenced material: bone marrow, taken before or after starting hypomethylating agent treatment for myelodysplastic syndrome (not recorded which). All receptors come from a human donor with myelodysplastic syndrome.

The chain recombines TRBV7-2 with TRBJ1-2; 8 bases are a match to TRBD1. V was clipped by 3 bases and J by 6 bases; unmatched bases: 3. This CDR3 is built from 13 residues. CDR1 SGHTA and CDR2 FQGNSA come from the germline V gene. CDR3 residues: CASSLTGDHGYTF. The CDR3 DNA follows: TGTGCCAGCAGCTTGACAGGGGACCATGGCTACACCTTC. Combining the CDR3 with reference TRBV7-2 and TRBJ1-2 gives the whole variable domain GAGVSQSPSNKVTEKGKDVELRCDPISGHTALYWYRQSLGQGLEFLIYFQGNSAPDKSGLPSDRFSAERTGGSVSTLTIQRTQQEDSAVYLCASSLTGDHGYTFGSGTRLTVV.

The chain carries TRBV4-1 and TRBJ1-1; TRBD1 matches at 11 bases. V dropped 5 bases and J dropped 1; count of bases not matched to a gene: 3. The V gene's germline CDR1 is MGHRA and CDR2 YSYEKL. The CDR3 is 15 amino acids. CDR3 region: CASSKGQGGNTEAFF. CDR3 DNA: TGCGCCAGCAGCAAGGGACAGGGGGGGAACACTGAAGCTTTCTTT.

The chain is built from TRBV10-3 and TRBJ2-2, with 9 positions matching TRBD1. J was trimmed by 5 bases and V by 3 bases; bases with no gene match: 4. CDR1 is ENHRY and CDR2 is SYGVKD in the germline V gene. This CDR3 is 15 amino acids long. CDR3: CAISEGTGWTGELFF. The CDR3 bases are TGTGCCATCAGTGAAGGGACAGGGTGGACCGGGGAGCTGTTTTTT.

The rearrangement joins TRBV5-3 to TRBJ1-1; 12 bases are a match to TRBD1. TRBV5-3 carries the ORF label, with uncertain function. This CDR3 is 17 amino acids long. Trimming took 0 bases from V and 4 from J; bases not matched to a gene: 7. CDR3 bases: TGTGCCAGAAGCTTGGGGGGGACAGGGGGCTTGGGCACTGAAGCTTTCTTT. Translating gives CARSLGGTGGLGTEAFF.

The J gene is TRBJ2-5, the V gene TRBV20-1, with D tentatively TRBD2 (5 bases). The germline V gene has CDR1 DFQATT and CDR2 SNEGSKA (reference sequence). Trimming removed 2 bases from V and 7 bases from J, with 8 bases in between. The CDR3 runs to 11 residues. The DNA of the CDR3 is TGCAGTGCTAGACTAGCAGGGACCCAGTACTTC. Translated, it gives CSARLAGTQYF.